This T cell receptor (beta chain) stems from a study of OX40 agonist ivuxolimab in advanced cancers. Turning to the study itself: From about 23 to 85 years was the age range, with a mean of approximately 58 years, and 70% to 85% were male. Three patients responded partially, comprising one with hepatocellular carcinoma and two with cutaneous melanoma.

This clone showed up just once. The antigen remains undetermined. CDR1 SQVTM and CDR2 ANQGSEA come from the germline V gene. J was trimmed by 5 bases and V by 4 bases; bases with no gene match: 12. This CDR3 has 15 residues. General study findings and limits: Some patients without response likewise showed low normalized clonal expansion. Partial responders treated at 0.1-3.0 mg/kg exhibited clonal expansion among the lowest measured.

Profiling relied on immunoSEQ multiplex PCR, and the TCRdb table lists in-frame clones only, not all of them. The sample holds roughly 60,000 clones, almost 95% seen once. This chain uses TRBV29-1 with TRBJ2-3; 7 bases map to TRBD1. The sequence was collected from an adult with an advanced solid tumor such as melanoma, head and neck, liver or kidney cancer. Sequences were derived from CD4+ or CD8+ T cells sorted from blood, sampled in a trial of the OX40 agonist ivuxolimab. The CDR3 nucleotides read TGCAGCGTTGCCTCTTCCCGGCAGGGGGTAGATACGCAGTATTTT. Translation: CSVASSRQGVDTQYF.